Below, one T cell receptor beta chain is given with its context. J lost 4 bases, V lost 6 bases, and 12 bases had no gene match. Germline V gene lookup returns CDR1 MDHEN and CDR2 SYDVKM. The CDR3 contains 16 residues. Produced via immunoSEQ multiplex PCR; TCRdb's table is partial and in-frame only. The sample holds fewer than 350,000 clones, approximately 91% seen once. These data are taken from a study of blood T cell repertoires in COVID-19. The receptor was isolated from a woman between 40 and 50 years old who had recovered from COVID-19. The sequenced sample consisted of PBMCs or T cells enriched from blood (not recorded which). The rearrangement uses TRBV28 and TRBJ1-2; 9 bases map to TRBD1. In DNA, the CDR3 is TGTGCCAGCAGGGTACCGGGACAGGGCATAGTCTATGGCTACACCTTC. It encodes CASRVPGQGIVYGYTF.